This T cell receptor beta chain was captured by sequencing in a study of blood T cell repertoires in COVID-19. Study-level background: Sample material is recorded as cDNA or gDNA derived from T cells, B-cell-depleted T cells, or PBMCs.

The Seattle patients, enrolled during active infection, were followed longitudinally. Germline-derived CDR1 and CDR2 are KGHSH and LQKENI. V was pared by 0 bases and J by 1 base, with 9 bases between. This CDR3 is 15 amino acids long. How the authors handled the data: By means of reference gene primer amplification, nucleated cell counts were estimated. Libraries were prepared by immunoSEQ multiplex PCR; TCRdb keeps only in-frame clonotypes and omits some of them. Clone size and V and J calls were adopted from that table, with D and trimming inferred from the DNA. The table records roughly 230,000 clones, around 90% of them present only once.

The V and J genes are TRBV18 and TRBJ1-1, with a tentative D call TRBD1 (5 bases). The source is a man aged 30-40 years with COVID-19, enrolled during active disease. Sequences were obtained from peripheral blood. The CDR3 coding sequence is TGTGCCAGCTCACCACCAATGGGGGGGAACACTGAAGCTTTCTTT. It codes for CASSPPMGGNTEAFF.